These 3 T cell receptor beta chains were all obtained from the same sample, sequenced in a study of shared clonotypes between healthy human individuals. Sequencing was performed with immunoSEQ multiplex PCR; in TCRdb, only in-frame clones are kept and a portion is missing. The sample records 470,000 or so clones, over 75% being singletons. The source material was PBMCs. These receptors all come from a woman aged 40 to 49 in good health. Some clones in this sample may be carry-over from other donors' samples.

The chain has TRBV5-5 and TRBJ2-1, with D possibly being TRBD1 or TRBD2 (5 bases each). V lost 0 bases and J 8 bases, leaving 9 bases between the germline ends. The germline V gene has CDR1 SGHKS and CDR2 YYEKEE (reference sequence). This CDR3 region has 13 residues. The CDR3 sequence is CASSLVRGDEQFF. CDR3 nucleotides: TGTGCCAGCAGCTTGGTCCGGGGCGATGAGCAGTTCTTC.

The chain is built from TRBV27 and TRBJ2-3; D uncertain. Germline CDR1 reads MNHEY; CDR2 reads SMNVEV (reference sequence). The CDR3 extends over 16 amino acids. Between the trimmed V and J ends, which lost 2 bases and 0 bases, there was a span of 12 bases. The CDR3 here is CASSLTPATSTDTQYF. DNA for the CDR3: TGTGCCAGCAGTTTAACCCCCGCTACTAGCACAGATACGCAGTATTTT.

Comments on this clone: A far larger clone is just one base off, so this is likely a read error. This specimen includes other DNA sequences encoding the same CDR3. The chain combines TRBV6-5 with TRBJ2-5, with 10 bases aligning to TRBD2. The assigned J gene may be wrong: the sequence end matches TRBJ2-7 better. Germline loops: CDR1 MNHEY, CDR2 SVGAGI. The CDR3 is 16 amino acids. The CDR3 sequence is CASSYARTSGTYEQYF. CDR3 bases: TGTGCCAGCAGTTACGCACGGACTAGCGGTACATACGAGCAGTACTTC.